Listed below are T cell receptor beta chains from one sample, sequenced in a study of T-cell memory formation after mild COVID-19. In TCRdb, the 5' RACE reads were re-called with MiXCR into one record per CDR3 protein. The data contain roughly 600,000 distinct CDR3 sequences, roughly 18% of them seen just once; the ten biggest clones take up 12%. Sequences were obtained from PBMCs or a T cell subset sorted from them (not recorded which). These receptors were obtained from an adult woman who had mild COVID-19 (a few samples of this study predate the infection). Cell type and time point are not known. Each CDR3 is given with its conserved first and last residue. The order of the fields is CDR3 protein, CDR3 DNA, clone size, J gene, V gene, D gene, CDR3 length. A D gene is named only where the DNA matches it firmly. Expanded clones are given a class, and other clones once, few, many or no size at all.

CDR3aa: CASRAAHGGGAGTDTQYF
CDR3nt: TGTGCCAGCAGAGCGGCCCATGGCGGGGGGGCTGGCACAGATACGCAGTATTTT
abundance: NA
j_gene: TRBJ2-3
v_gene: TRBV9
d_gene: TRBD2
len: 18

CDR3aa: CASSYYGVGSSGANVLTF
CDR3nt: TGTGCCAGCAGTTACTATGGGGTGGGGAGCTCTGGGGCCAACGTCCTGACTTTC
abundance: NA
j_gene: TRBJ2-6
v_gene: TRBV6-5
d_gene: NA
len: 18

CDR3aa: CASSFGDSRETQYF
CDR3nt: TGTGCCAGCAGCTTCGGTGACAGCCGAGAGACCCAGTACTTC
abundance: NA
j_gene: TRBJ2-5
v_gene: TRBV7-9
d_gene: NA
len: 14

CDR3aa: CAISDSPRTGGFGTDTQYF
CDR3nt: TGTGCCATCAGTGATTCACCAAGGACAGGGGGGTTCGGCACAGATACGCAGTATTTT
abundance: NA
j_gene: TRBJ2-3
v_gene: TRBV10-3
d_gene: TRBD1
len: 19

CDR3aa: CASSIYYGPNTEAFF
CDR3nt: TGCGCCAGCAGCATATATTATGGACCCAACACTGAAGCTTTCTTT
abundance: NA
j_gene: TRBJ1-1
v_gene: TRBV5-1
d_gene: NA
len: 15

CDR3aa: CASSQVGLWNEQFF
CDR3nt: TGTGCCAGCAGCCAAGTGGGTCTGTGGAATGAGCAGTTCTTC
abundance: NA
j_gene: TRBJ2-1
v_gene: TRBV4-2
d_gene: NA
len: 14

CDR3aa: CSAFNEKLFF
CDR3nt: TGCAGCGCCTTTAATGAAAAACTGTTTTTT
abundance: few
j_gene: TRBJ1-4
v_gene: TRBV29-1
d_gene: NA
len: 10

CDR3aa: CSATNPGLGGDTQYF
CDR3nt: TGCAGTGCGACCAACCCGGGACTGGGGGGAGATACGCAGTATTTT
abundance: NA
j_gene: TRBJ2-3
v_gene: TRBV20-1
d_gene: NA
len: 15

CDR3aa: CASSPRASGWGTDTQYF
CDR3nt: TGTGCCAGCAGCCCCCGGGCTAGCGGTTGGGGCACAGATACGCAGTATTTT
abundance: NA
j_gene: TRBJ2-3
v_gene: TRBV12-3/TRBV12-4
d_gene: TRBD2
len: 17

CDR3aa: CASFRDREYEQYF
CDR3nt: TGTGCCAGCTTCCGGGACAGGGAGTACGAGCAGTACTTC
abundance: few
j_gene: TRBJ2-7
v_gene: TRBV18
d_gene: TRBD1
len: 13

CDR3aa: CSGTGQSYEQYF
CDR3nt: TGCAGCGGCACGGGACAAAGCTACGAGCAGTACTTC
abundance: few
j_gene: TRBJ2-7
v_gene: TRBV29-1
d_gene: NA
len: 12

CDR3aa: CASSSGGPRNEQFF
CDR3nt: TGTGCCAGCAGTTCAGGCGGACCCCGCAATGAGCAGTTCTTC
abundance: few
j_gene: TRBJ2-1
v_gene: TRBV27
d_gene: NA
len: 14

CDR3aa: CASSLPGQEYYEQYF
CDR3nt: TGTGCCAGCAGCTTACCCGGACAGGAGTATTACGAGCAGTACTTC
abundance: NA
j_gene: TRBJ2-7
v_gene: TRBV7-8
d_gene: TRBD1
len: 15

CDR3aa: CASSGGRDREQYF
CDR3nt: TGTGCCAGCAGTGGGGGGAGGGACAGGGAGCAGTACTTC
abundance: few
j_gene: TRBJ2-7
v_gene: TRBV12-3/TRBV12-4
d_gene: NA
len: 13

CDR3aa: CASSENTVSSYNEQFF
CDR3nt: TGTGCCAGCAGTGAAAATACAGTGAGCTCCTACAATGAGCAGTTCTTC
abundance: NA
j_gene: TRBJ2-1
v_gene: TRBV2
d_gene: NA
len: 16

CDR3aa: CASSQDISNQPQHF
CDR3nt: TGCGCCAGCAGCCAAGATATCAGTAATCAGCCCCAGCATTTT
abundance: few
j_gene: TRBJ1-5
v_gene: TRBV4-1
d_gene: NA
len: 14

CDR3aa: CASSVALEHTGELFF
CDR3nt: TGTGCCAGCAGCGTCGCGTTAGAACACACCGGGGAGCTGTTTTTT
abundance: NA
j_gene: TRBJ2-2
v_gene: TRBV9
d_gene: NA
len: 15

CDR3aa: CASSTTGLAVSTDTQYF
CDR3nt: TGTGCCAGCAGCACCACCGGACTAGCGGTTAGCACAGATACGCAGTATTTT
abundance: many
j_gene: TRBJ2-3
v_gene: TRBV7-9
d_gene: TRBD2
len: 17

CDR3aa: CASSLEPSGRLNEQFF
CDR3nt: TGCGCCAGCAGCTTGGAGCCTAGCGGGAGGCTGAATGAGCAGTTCTTC
abundance: many
j_gene: TRBJ2-1
v_gene: TRBV5-1
d_gene: TRBD2
len: 16

CDR3aa: CASSQFGRSQPQHF
CDR3nt: TGTGCCAGCAGCCAATTCGGGCGGAGTCAGCCCCAGCATTTT
abundance: NA
j_gene: TRBJ1-5
v_gene: TRBV16
d_gene: NA
len: 14

CDR3aa: CASSQDKSSYNEQFF
CDR3nt: TGCGCCAGCAGCCAGGACAAGAGCTCCTACAATGAGCAGTTCTTC
abundance: few
j_gene: TRBJ2-1
v_gene: TRBV4-3
d_gene: NA
len: 15

CDR3aa: CAISYRDSSYNEQFF
CDR3nt: TGTGCCATCAGCTATAGGGACTCTTCCTACAATGAGCAGTTCTTC
abundance: few
j_gene: TRBJ2-1
v_gene: TRBV10-3
d_gene: NA
len: 15